The table lists the clone carrying this TCR beta chain with a count of one. Its antigen is currently unknown. The data belong to a study of OX40 agonist ivuxolimab in advanced cancers. Study-wide background: At 82.7% male, the cohort had a mean age of 60 years, ranging from about 23 to 80. Patients achieving partial responses numbered three: one hepatocellular carcinoma case and two cutaneous melanoma cases.

Study-level findings and limits: Clones of CD4+ and CD8+ blood T cells grew by week 6 at doses of 0.1 to 3.0 mg/kg.

The repertoire was sequenced with immunoSEQ multiplex PCR; TCRdb's copy has only in-frame clones and lacks some. The sample records approximately 130,000 clones, 85% to 95% being singletons. This clonotype was obtained from an adult with an advanced solid tumor such as melanoma, head and neck, liver or kidney cancer. This specimen consisted of CD4+ or CD8+ T cells sorted from blood, obtained in a trial of the OX40 agonist ivuxolimab.

The chain's CDR3 is CASSDDRQSYEQYF. The CDR3 DNA is TGTGCCAGCAGTGATGACAGACAATCCTACGAGCAGTACTTC. The chain is built from TRBV6-1 and TRBJ2-7; weak D call: TRBD1 (5 bases). The CDR3 spans 14 residues. Looked up from germline, CDR1 is MNHNS and CDR2 is SASEGT. The germline V and J ends were trimmed by 3 bases and 1 base, with 10 bases remaining between them.